These 11 T cell receptor beta chains came from one sample sequenced in a study of Tregs in tolerant kidney transplant recipients. The protocol was immunoSEQ multiplex PCR, while the TCRdb copy is restricted to in-frame clones and leaves out a portion. The sample lists 80,000 or so clones, about 91% seen once, with approximately 1.4% in the top ten. Mixed chimerism was transient after nonmyeloablative marrow transplants from related graft donors. The sequencing used CD4+ T cells from blood (PBMCs), collected 24 months after the transplant. These receptors were taken from a human patient who received a combined kidney and bone marrow transplant. Some T cells may be the graft donor's.

The V and J genes are TRBV18 and TRBJ2-1; 8 nucleotides line up with TRBD2. Germline V gene sequence: CDR1 KGHSH, CDR2 LQKENI. The CDR3 is made up of 14 amino acids. V was clipped by 3 bases and J by 2 bases; unmatched bases: 0. The CDR3 reads CASSPSGTYNEQFF. DNA of the CDR3: TGTGCCAGCTCACCTAGCGGGACCTACAATGAGCAGTTCTTC.

V usage is TRBV5-4 and J usage is TRBJ2-5, with D maybe TRBD1 (6 bases). Germline V CDR1 and CDR2: SGHNT, YYREEE (reference sequence). V was shortened by 4 bases and J by 3 bases, with 10 bases between the two germline ends. This CDR3 is built from 13 residues. The CDR3 protein is CASSTSGEETQYF. The CDR3 nucleotides are TGTGCCAGCAGCACCTCAGGGGAAGAGACCCAGTACTTC.

This clone was observed a few times. V and J are TRBV9 and TRBJ2-3; 11 nucleotides align to TRBD2. Germline values: CDR1 SGDLS, CDR2 YYNGEE. The CDR3 has 17 amino acids. J gave up 0 bases and V 3 bases, and 6 bases lay outside the gene matches. CDR3 nucleotide sequence: TGTGCCAGCAGCGAGAGAGGGACTAGCGGTAGCACAGATACGCAGTATTTT. Protein: CASSERGTSGSTDTQYF.

For this clone: Other nucleotide sequences from this sample produce the same CDR3. This rearrangement joins TRBV4-3 to TRBJ2-2; 10 bases match TRBD2. This CDR3 has 21 residues. Germline CDR1 is LGHNA and CDR2 is YSLEER. After removal of 0 bases from V and 8 bases from J, the junction contained 21 bases not matched to a gene. For the CDR3, the DNA is TGCGCCAGCAGCCAAGAGAGAACCAGGGGTCAAGCGGGGGGGCTTAAGGGGGAGCTGTTTTTT. This gives the protein CASSQERTRGQAGGLKGELFF.

J is TRBJ2-6 and V is TRBV7-3, with D perhaps TRBD2 (6 bases). Trimming left V 2 bases short and J 4 bases short, with 9 bases between. The CDR3 runs to 15 residues. CDR1 is SGHTA and CDR2 is FQGTGA in the germline V gene. CDR3 sequence: CASSLGGSGANVLTF. The CDR3 nucleotides are TGTGCCAGCAGCTTAGGGGGGTCCGGGGCCAACGTCCTGACTTTC.

The CDR3 region has the DNA TGTGCCAGCAGCAGGTCGACAGGGACGAAACTGTTTTTT. It codes for CASSRSTGTKLFF. The rearrangement uses TRBV5-5 and TRBJ1-4, with 7 bases that match TRBD1. The V gene end was trimmed by 4 bases and the J gene end by 11 bases; junction bases not matched to a gene: 8. The germline CDR1 and CDR2 sequences are SGHKS and YYEKEE (reference sequence). CDR3 length equals 13 residues.

The chain combines TRBV7-2 with TRBJ2-7; 14 bases are a match to TRBD2. Trimming removed 5 bases from V and 4 bases from J; junction bases left unmatched: 7. There are 16 residues in the CDR3. Germline V gives CDR1 SGHTA, CDR2 FQGNSA. The CDR3: CASSRTRTSGRYEQYF. The CDR3 DNA sequence: TGTGCCAGCAGCCGAACAAGGACTAGCGGGAGGTACGAGCAGTACTTC.

The rearrangement uses TRBV5-4 and TRBJ2-3, with a tentative D call TRBD2 (6 bases). V was trimmed by 0 bases and J by 6 bases, leaving 11 bases between them. This CDR3 contains 14 residues. Germline V CDR1 and CDR2: SGHNT, YYREEE (reference sequence). CDR3 loop: CASSLESGVDTQYF. In nucleotides, the CDR3 is TGTGCCAGCAGCTTGGAGTCGGGGGTTGATACGCAGTATTTT.

This clone has just one count. The J gene is TRBJ2-3, the V gene TRBV5-1; 7 nucleotides match TRBD2. J lost 2 bases, V lost 7 bases, and 10 bases had no gene match. CDR1 and CDR2 from the germline V gene are SGHRS and YFSETQ. The CDR3 sequence is 15 residues long. Written as DNA, the CDR3 is TGCGCCAGCGGCCGTAGGGCGGGAGTCACAGATACGCAGTATTTT. Amino acid sequence: CASGRRAGVTDTQYF.

The rearrangement joins TRBV15 to TRBJ2-7, with D possibly TRBD1 on 6 matching bases. The germline V gene has CDR1 LNHNV and CDR2 YYDKDF (reference sequence). The CDR3 consists of 15 residues. Trimming removed 2 bases from V and 0 bases from J, with 11 bases in between. CDR3 region: CATSRLDRSSYEQYF. The DNA for the CDR3 is TGTGCCACCAGCAGACTCGACAGGAGCTCCTACGAGCAGTACTTC.

The chain couples TRBV2 to TRBJ2-3; 11 nucleotides line up with TRBD2. Germline CDR1 is SNHLY and CDR2 is FYNNEI. This CDR3 is 15 amino acids long. V was pared by 10 bases and J by 1 base, with 7 bases of the junction left unmatched. The CDR3 reads CATPLGLAGTDTQYF. Written as DNA, the CDR3 is TGTGCCACCCCCCTGGGACTAGCGGGCACAGATACGCAGTATTTT.